This TCR beta chain originates from a study of blood T cell repertoires in COVID-19. Sequenced by immunoSEQ multiplex PCR; TCRdb stores in-frame clones only, minus some. Here the sample spans about 250,000 clones, 84% being singletons. The germline V and J ends were trimmed by 5 bases and 7 bases, with 20 bases remaining between them. CDR3 length equals 15 residues. CDR1 is SNHLY, CDR2 FYNNEI, per germline. Sequencing was done on a sample of peripheral blood. The receptor was isolated from a man aged 50-59 years with active or convalescent COVID-19. The gene calls are TRBV2 and TRBJ1-2; D may be TRBD1 (5 bases). This CDR3 reads CASSNPLRTPRGYTF. The DNA for the CDR3 is TGTGCCAGCAGTAACCCCCTGAGGACACCCCGTGGCTACACCTTC.